This TCR beta chain was obtained from a study of blood T cell repertoires in COVID-19. About the research overall: Whether acute or convalescent, the COVID-19 samples came from the United States, Italy and Spain. T cells, B-cell-depleted T cells, or PBMCs supplied cDNA or gDNA.

In the original workflow: Quantification of nucleated cells was approximated via reference gene primer amplification. The repertoire was sequenced with immunoSEQ multiplex PCR; TCRdb's copy has only in-frame clones and lacks some. From that table come the V and J calls and clone size; the DNA was used to work out D and trimming. The repertoire has about 54,000 clones, 70% to 90% of them found once; the top ten carry 25% to 30%. This clone was counted a few times. The V gene end was trimmed by 5 bases and the J gene end by 7 bases; junction bases not matched to a gene: 9. Germline lookup yields CDR1 SEHNR and CDR2 FQNEAQ (reference sequence). The CDR3 has 16 residues.

The chain recombines TRBV7-9 with TRBJ2-1; 12 bases fit TRBD1. The receptor comes from a human donor in a cohort sampled during active COVID-19. Sample: peripheral blood. The DNA for the CDR3 is TGTGCCAGCAGCCGAAAACCGGGACAGGGGGCTAATGAGCAGTTCTTC. This sequence encodes CASSRKPGQGANEQFF. The full variable domain, completed using reference TRBV7-9 and TRBJ2-1, is DTGVSQNPRHKITKRGQNVTFRCDPISEHNRLYWYRQTLGQGPEFLTYFQNEAQLEKSRLLSDRFSAERPKGSFSTLEIQRTEQGDSAMYLCASSRKPGQGANEQFFGPGTRLTVL.